This TCR beta chain is from a study of blood T cell repertoires in COVID-19. For the study at large: Donors in the United States, Italy and Spain gave samples during acute or convalescent COVID-19. Nucleic acid was either cDNA or gDNA, and it came from T cells, B-cell-depleted T cells, or PBMCs.

Authors' methods: Quantification of nucleated cells was approximated via reference gene primer amplification. Some clones are missing from TCRdb's copy, which holds only in-frame ones; the method was immunoSEQ multiplex PCR. V and J calls and clone size follow that table, whereas D and trimming were derived from the DNA. The sample records approximately 70,000 clones, approximately 90% being singletons. Germline values: CDR1 MNHEY, CDR2 SVGAGI. This CDR3 contains 14 residues. Trimming stripped 6 bases from V and 7 bases from J, with 16 bases between. The origin of this receptor is a man between 65 and 85 years old with active COVID-19. The rearrangement links TRBV6-5 to TRBJ2-1; possibly TRBD1 for D (5 bases). Material for sequencing was peripheral blood. The CDR3 coding sequence is TGTGCCAGCAGCAGAGACAGTCCCCCTAATGAGCAGTTCTTC. Amino acids: CASSRDSPPNEQFF.